These 9 T cell receptor beta chains came from one sample sequenced in a study of T cell changes during pregnancy in multiple sclerosis. TCRdb's table, derived via immunoSEQ multiplex PCR, lists solely in-frame clones and lacks some. The table includes fewer than 65,000 clones, approximately 94% detected once. Here the sequenced sample was CD4+ T cells from peripheral blood mononuclear cells, taken in the third trimester of pregnancy. The receptors originated from a female donor with multiple sclerosis, enrolled in a pregnancy study.

The rearrangement links TRBV5-4 to TRBJ1-3, with 8 positions matching TRBD1. The V gene end was trimmed by 5 bases and the J gene end by 4 bases; junction bases not matched to a gene: 11. Germline values: CDR1 SGHNT, CDR2 YYREEE (reference sequence). The CDR3 covers 16 residues. The CDR3 coding sequence is TGTGCCAGCAGACTTCAGGGGGCCGCATCGGGAAACACCATATATTTT. It codes for CASRLQGAASGNTIYF. The full variable domain, its missing parts supplied by reference TRBV5-4 and TRBJ1-3, is ETGVTQSPTHLIKTRGQQVTLRCSSQSGHNTVSWYQQALGQGPQFIFQYYREEENGRGNFPPRFSGLQFPNYSSELNVNALELDDSALYLCASRLQGAASGNTIYFGEGSWLTVV.

The chain combines TRBV18 with TRBJ1-6; a weak D match, TRBD1 (5 bases). V lost 5 bases and J 8 bases, leaving 13 bases between the germline ends. The CDR3 contains 14 residues. The germline V gene has CDR1 KGHSH and CDR2 LQKENI. CDR3 in DNA: TGTGCCAGCTCATCGCAGGGAATTGATTCACCCCTCCACTTT. Its protein product is CASSSQGIDSPLHF.

This clone was found a few times. The chain employs TRBV28 and TRBJ2-7; 8 nucleotides match TRBD1. Unmatched junction bases numbered 3, after V lost 2 bases and J lost 3 bases. CDR3 size: 14 residues. CDR1 is MDHEN, CDR2 SYDVKM, per germline. The DNA for the CDR3 is TGTGCCAGCAGTTTAACGACAGGGGACTACGAGCAGTACTTC. Amino acids: CASSLTTGDYEQYF.

The chain uses TRBV18 and TRBJ2-5; TRBD2 is a possible D gene (6 bases). Germline assignment: CDR1 KGHSH and CDR2 LQKENI. The CDR3 runs 15 residues. Trimming left V 3 bases short and J 2 bases short, with 13 bases between. CDR3 in amino acids: CASSPGTGKQETQYF. The CDR3 bases are TGTGCCAGCTCACCGGGGACTGGAAAGCAAGAGACCCAGTACTTC.

This clone appeared once. This chain connects TRBV9 to TRBJ1-5; D possibly corresponds to TRBD1 (5 bases). The CDR3 is 15 residues long. V dropped 0 bases and J dropped 6 bases, with 13 bases sitting between them. Per the germline V gene, CDR1 is SGDLS and CDR2 is YYNGEE. The CDR3 loop reads CASSVEGTGLQPQHF. The CDR3 bases are TGTGCCAGCAGCGTAGAGGGGACGGGACTTCAGCCCCAGCATTTT.

The chain combines TRBV5-1 with TRBJ1-4, with 7 bases fitting TRBD1. This CDR3 contains 15 residues. The V gene end was trimmed by 4 bases and the J gene end by 5 bases; junction bases not matched to a gene: 8. From germline, CDR1 is SGHRS and CDR2 YFSETQ. CDR3 bases: TGCGCCAGCAGCGAAACAGGGGAGAGAAATGAAAAACTGTTTTTT. Amino acids: CASSETGERNEKLFF.

The genes are TRBV28 and TRBJ1-1; TRBD1 aligns across 8 bases. The CDR3 is made up of 15 amino acids. V shed 4 bases, J shed 0 bases, and the junction held 4 bases outside the gene matches. Germline CDR1 reads MDHEN; CDR2 reads SYDVKM. The CDR3 region is CASSSGQVMNTEAFF. The CDR3 nucleotides read TGTGCCAGCAGTTCGGGACAGGTGATGAACACTGAAGCTTTCTTT.

The chain links TRBV12-5 to TRBJ1-5, with TRBD1 matching over 7 bases. CDR3 length equals 14 residues. V lost 5 bases to trimming and J lost 3 bases; unmatched junction nucleotides: 4. Germline assignment: CDR1 LGHNT and CDR2 FRNRAP. The CDR3 region has the DNA TGTGCTAGTGGTCAGGGACAGACCAATCAGCCCCAGCATTTT. Translation gives CASGQGQTNQPQHF.

V is TRBV7-8 and J is TRBJ2-3; 10 nucleotides agree with TRBD2. The CDR3 has 15 amino acids. Germline V CDR1 and CDR2: SGHVS, FQNEAQ. The trim removed 5 bases at V and 7 bases at J, leaving 9 bases unmatched. In DNA form, the CDR3 reads TGTGCCAGCAGCCAACCGGGACTAGCGCGGCATACGCAGTATTTT. Encoded protein: CASSQPGLARHTQYF.